The rows below give T cell receptor beta chains drawn from one sample of a study of shared clonotypes between healthy human individuals. TCRdb's copy holds only in-frame clones and misses some; the assay was immunoSEQ multiplex PCR. The table has millions of clones, around 96% seen once. Sequenced sample: naive CD8+ T cells sorted from blood. These receptors all stem from a man in his late teens or twenties in good health. The CDR3 runs from the conserved cysteine through the conserved F or W. The D gene is left open where the match is weak. Not every row has a clone size; where given, it reads once, few, many or a size class.

>NA|TRBV7-9|NA|TRBJ2-3
CASSLAVSTDTQYF
TGTGCCAGCAGCTTAGCAGTGAGCACAGATACGCAGTATTTT
>NA|TRBV5-6|NA|TRBJ1-1
CASSLGTEAFF
TGTGCCAGCAGCTTGGGGACGGAAGCTTTCTTT
>NA|TRBV4-1|NA|TRBJ2-2
CASSQEANTGELFF
TGCGCCAGCAGCCAAGAAGCTAACACCGGGGAGCTGTTTTTT
>NA|TRBV27|NA|TRBJ1-4
CASSLGTRNEKLFF
TGTGCCAGCAGTTTGGGGACCAGGAATGAAAAACTGTTTTTT
>NA|TRBV7-9|NA|TRBJ1-4
CASSYTRGGGDEKLFF
TGTGCCAGCAGCTACACCCGGGGAGGGGGTGATGAAAAACTGTTTTTT
>TRBD2|TRBV29-1|NA|TRBJ2-2
CSVGGANTGELFF
TGCAGCGTCGGGGGGGCGAACACCGGGGAGCTGTTTTTT
>NA|TRBV2|NA|TRBJ2-6
CASVDPRTITSSGANVLTF
TGTGCCAGCGTTGACCCGAGAACTATCACCTCCTCTGGGGCCAACGTCCTGACTTTC
>NA|TRBV7-6|NA|TRBJ2-1
CASSLEGVPGNEQFF
TGTGCCAGCAGCTTAGAGGGAGTTCCTGGGAATGAGCAGTTCTTC
>NA|TRBV28|NA|TRBJ1-5
CASSFLLDQPQHF
TGTGCCAGCAGTTTCCTCTTGGATCAGCCCCAGCATTTT
>NA|TRBV6-5|NA|TRBJ2-2
CASRWDGATGELFF
TGTGCCAGCAGATGGGACGGGGCCACCGGGGAGCTGTTTTTT
>TRBD1|TRBV11-2|NA|TRBJ2-7
CASSSPLGQSSYEQYF
TGTGCCAGCAGCTCCCCTTTGGGACAGAGCTCCTACGAGCAGTACTTC
>TRBD2|TRBV4-3|NA|TRBJ2-7
CASSQEMGGRIHEQYF
TGCGCCAGCAGCCAAGAAATGGGCGGGAGGATACACGAGCAGTACTTC
>TRBD1|TRBV14|NA|TRBJ1-1
CASSATGVVAFF
TGTGCCAGCAGCGCCACAGGGGTAGTAGCTTTCTTT
>TRBD2|TRBV27|NA|TRBJ2-7
CASSSTGGDYEQYF
TGTGCCAGCAGTTCTACGGGAGGGGACTACGAGCAGTACTTC
>TRBD2|TRBV13|NA|TRBJ2-3
CASLLAGGPDTQYF
TGTGCCAGCTTGCTAGCGGGAGGCCCAGATACGCAGTATTTT
>TRBD2|TRBV19|once|TRBJ2-7
CASSPGLVSSYEQYF
TGTGCCAGTAGCCCGGGACTAGTGAGCTCCTACGAGCAGTACTTC
>NA|TRBV5-1|once|TRBJ2-7
CASSLGTEFFRYEQYF
TGCGCCAGCAGCTTGGGGACAGAATTTTTCAGATACGAGCAGTACTTC
>NA|TRBV9|NA|TRBJ2-7
CASNQGDISYEQYF
TGTGCCAGCAACCAAGGGGACATCTCCTACGAGCAGTACTTC
>TRBD1|TRBV4-3|NA|TRBJ2-7
CASSQVSGTAYEQYF
TGCGCCAGCAGCCAAGTCTCCGGGACAGCCTACGAGCAGTACTTC
>TRBD2|TRBV27|once|TRBJ2-3
CASSPGTSGATDTQYF
TGTGCCAGCAGTCCAGGGACTAGCGGGGCCACAGATACGCAGTATTTT
>NA|TRBV11-2|NA|TRBJ2-7
CASSEGLSSSYEQYF
TGTGCCAGCAGCGAGGGTCTCTCTTCCTCCTACGAGCAGTACTTC
>NA|TRBV9|NA|TRBJ1-3
CASTLSIGGAGNTIYF
TGTGCCAGCACCCTAAGTATCGGAGGAGCTGGAAACACCATATATTTT
>TRBD2|TRBV6-5|NA|TRBJ2-7
CASTGTSGSYEQYF
TGTGCCAGCACCGGGACTAGCGGGTCCTACGAGCAGTACTTC
>TRBD2|TRBV13|NA|TRBJ2-1
CASSSGLARFF
TGTGCCAGCAGCTCGGGACTAGCGAGGTTCTTC
>TRBD1|TRBV6-1|NA|TRBJ2-5
CASRRDRGQETQYF
TGTGCCAGCAGACGGGACAGGGGGCAAGAGACCCAGTACTTC
>TRBD1|TRBV11-1|NA|TRBJ1-2
CASSAPLDRGSYGYTF
TGTGCCAGCAGCGCCCCTCTGGACAGGGGTTCCTATGGCTACACCTTC
>NA|TRBV19|NA|TRBJ2-1
CATGDFLDEQFF
TGTGCCACCGGGGACTTCCTAGATGAGCAGTTCTTC
>NA|TRBV28|NA|TRBJ2-3
CASSLRSSSPRGTDTQYF
TGTGCCAGCAGTTTGCGGAGTAGCTCGCCTCGGGGCACAGATACGCAGTATTTT
>NA|TRBV27|NA|TRBJ2-2
CASSFGETGELFF
TGTGCCAGCAGTTTCGGGGAGACCGGGGAGCTGTTTTTT
>NA|TRBV4-1|NA|TRBJ2-1
CASSPSTRTPSTDEQFF
TGCGCCAGCAGCCCCTCAACACGGACACCCTCGACCGATGAGCAGTTCTTC
>NA|TRBV28|NA|TRBJ2-5
CASSLRAGSRRETQYF
TGTGCCAGCAGTTTAAGGGCGGGGTCTAGGCGGGAGACCCAGTACTTC
>TRBD1|TRBV7-9|NA|TRBJ2-1
CASSLVGTANDEQFF
TGTGCCAGCAGCTTAGTGGGGACAGCTAATGATGAGCAGTTCTTC
>NA|TRBV10-1|NA|TRBJ1-5
CASRFRRARGYYQPQHF
TGCGCCAGCAGATTCCGCCGGGCCAGGGGCTATTATCAGCCCCAGCATTTT
>NA|TRBV28|NA|TRBJ2-2
CASSLRQNTGELFF
TGTGCCAGCAGTTTGCGGCAGAACACCGGGGAGCTGTTTTTT
>NA|TRBV30|NA|TRBJ2-1
CAWSFDRNNEQFF
TGTGCCTGGAGTTTCGACAGAAACAATGAGCAGTTCTTC
>TRBD1|TRBV19|NA|TRBJ2-7
CASSPSADRGSYEQYF
TGTGCCAGTAGTCCATCTGCTGACAGGGGCTCCTACGAGCAGTACTTC
>TRBD1|TRBV4-3|NA|TRBJ2-1
CASSQSGQGASNEQFF
TGCGCCAGCAGCCAATCCGGACAGGGGGCGAGCAATGAGCAGTTCTTC